This TCR beta chain comes out of a study of graft-versus-host responses after intestinal transplantation. Study in general: The recipients all started with anti-thymocyte globulin induction and then took tacrolimus and steroids for 2 to 3 years. Study-wide points: Marrow from the recipient contained GvH clones, some of which had appeared first in ileum or blood. Allografts of patients with graft-donor T cell macrochimerism showed high graft-versus-host to host-versus-graft clone ratios.

This table comes from immunoSEQ multiplex PCR, and its TCRdb copy is limited to in-frame clones, with some not included. The table has roughly 120,000 clones, less than 95% seen once. Remarks on this clone: Its antigen remains unknown.

This receptor was obtained from a human donor who received an intestinal transplant. The starting material was unstimulated CD4+ T cells sorted from spleen or lymph node cells, obtained before intestinal transplant.

The CDR3 region has the DNA TGTGCCACCAGCAGAGATATAGCGGGAGTGCCTCTCGAGCAGTACTTC. This codes for CATSRDIAGVPLEQYF. The genes are TRBV15 and TRBJ2-7; 9 nucleotides agree with TRBD2. Looked up from germline, CDR1 is LNHNV and CDR2 is YYDKDF (reference sequence). This CDR3 comprises 16 residues. After removal of 0 bases from V and 6 bases from J, the junction contained 9 bases not matched to a gene.